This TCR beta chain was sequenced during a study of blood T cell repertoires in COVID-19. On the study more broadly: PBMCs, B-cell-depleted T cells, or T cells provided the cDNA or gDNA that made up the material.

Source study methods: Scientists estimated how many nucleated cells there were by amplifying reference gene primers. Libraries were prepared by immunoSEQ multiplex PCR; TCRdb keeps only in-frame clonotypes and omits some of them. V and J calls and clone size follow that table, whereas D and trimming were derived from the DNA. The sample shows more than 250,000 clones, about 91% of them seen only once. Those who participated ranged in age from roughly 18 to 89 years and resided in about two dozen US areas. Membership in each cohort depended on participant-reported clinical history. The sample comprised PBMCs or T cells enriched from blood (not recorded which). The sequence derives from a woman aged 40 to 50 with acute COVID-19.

This CDR3 reads CASSLREGARSTDTQYF. The CDR3 DNA sequence: TGTGCCAGCAGTTTACGGGAGGGCGCCCGAAGCACAGATACGCAGTATTTT. V is TRBV27 and J is TRBJ2-3, with TRBD2 identical over 8 bases. The CDR3 length is 17 residues. With 2 bases clipped from V and 0 bases from J, the junction kept 7 bases outside the gene matches. Germline loops: CDR1 MNHEY, CDR2 SMNVEV (reference sequence).